This section outlines one TCR beta chain sequence together with its context. These data are taken from a study of T cells in Graves' hyperthyroidism and ophthalmopathy. Any patient presenting with uncontrolled infection, other autoimmune disease, pregnancy or lactation was left out. Diagnostic assessment was based on clinical symptoms, serum thyroxine and TRAb, thyroid ultrasound and orbital computed tomography. TCR beta CDR3 region amplification was performed from RNA transcripts. HTBI primers were the set used in a first-round RT-PCR of the TCR CDR3. TCRdb reprocessed the multiplex PCR reads with MiXCR, giving one entry per CDR3 protein. Of under 350,000 distinct CDR3 sequences listed, around 20% are singletons. The CDR3 consists of 17 residues. Trimming pared 0 bases from V and 8 bases from J, leaving 20 bases between. The V gene's germline CDR1 is LNHNV and CDR2 YYDKDF (reference sequence).

The clonotype was recovered from a woman between 45 and 65 years old with Graves' hyperthyroidism. The source material was blood. V is TRBV15 and J is TRBJ2-1; the D is unclear. The CDR3 spells CATSRDLRRNVGDEQFF. For the CDR3, the DNA is TGTGCCACCAGCAGAGATCTGCGGCGGAACGTCGGCGATGAGCAGTTCTTC.